This T cell receptor (beta chain) was profiled in a study of blood T cell repertoires in COVID-19. The overall study: The samples span acute and convalescent COVID-19 from the United States, Italy and Spain. From T cells, B-cell-depleted T cells, or PBMCs came the material, which was cDNA or gDNA.

The germline V gene encodes CDR1 PRHDT and CDR2 FYEKMQ (reference sequence). The CDR3 covers 16 residues. Trimming cost V 7 bases and J 3 bases, with 19 bases left between them. Data came from immunoSEQ multiplex PCR; TCRdb stores just in-frame clones and leaves some out. The data contain 45,000 to 65,000 clones, more than 80% of them singletons. Sequenced input: peripheral blood. This chain joins TRBV13 and TRBJ2-4, with a tentative D call TRBD2 (5 bases). The clonotype was recovered from a man aged 40-49 years with acute or convalescent COVID-19. CDR3 DNA: TGTGCCAGCAACCGACCGCTACACGGGGACAAAAACATTCAGTACTTC. Translated, it gives CASNRPLHGDKNIQYF.